This T cell receptor (beta chain) was sequenced in a study of blood T cell repertoires in COVID-19. Study information: Samples taken during acute and convalescent COVID-19 were collected in the United States, Italy and Spain. The cDNA or gDNA used as material had been derived from T cells, B-cell-depleted T cells, or PBMCs.

V shed 3 bases, J shed 1 base, and the junction held 4 bases outside the gene matches. The CDR3 is made up of 17 amino acids. Germline V gene lookup returns CDR1 LNHNV and CDR2 YYDKDF (reference sequence). Study processing details: Estimation of nucleated cell counts relied on the amplification of reference gene primers. Assay: immunoSEQ multiplex PCR; the TCRdb copy retains only in-frame clones and omits some. V and J calls and clone size are given by that table; D and trimming were obtained from the DNA. Altogether about 670,000 clones are present, about nine tenths being singletons, with the ten largest covering roughly 0.25%.

The chain combines TRBV15 with TRBJ2-5; TRBD2 matches 14 bases. The origin of this receptor is a young woman with acute or convalescent COVID-19. Sequencing was done on a sample of peripheral blood. CDR3: CATSRKGLAGGQETQYF. The CDR3 DNA is TGTGCCACCAGCAGGAAAGGACTAGCGGGGGGCCAAGAGACCCAGTACTTC.